Below are 2 T cell receptor beta chains sequenced from a single sample in a study of siplizumab effects on memory and regulatory T cells. TCRdb keeps only in-frame clones here, not all; method: immunoSEQ multiplex PCR. Seen here are around 100,000 clones, around 94% observed once, and the top ten hold approximately 0.31%. Sequenced: non-Treg CD4+ T cells sorted from blood. The receptors were gathered from a human donor in good health.

V and J are TRBV2 and TRBJ1-1; no clear D. This CDR3 comprises 13 residues. Germline V gene data show CDR1 as SNHLY and CDR2 as FYNNEI. Trimming cost V 8 bases and J 1 base, with 11 bases left between them. CDR3 protein: CASVTGPNTEAFF. The CDR3, as DNA: TGTGCCAGCGTAACGGGTCCGAACACTGAAGCTTTCTTT.

This rearrangement joins TRBV13 to TRBJ2-3, with 10 bases that match TRBD2. This CDR3 contains 18 residues. The V segment lost 5 bases and the J segment 0 bases; nucleotides outside the gene matches: 11. In germline, CDR1 is PRHDT, CDR2 FYEKMQ (reference sequence). This CDR3 reads CASSGTHGLADSTDTQYF. CDR3 DNA: TGTGCCAGCAGCGGCACCCATGGACTAGCGGATAGCACAGATACGCAGTATTTT. Full variable domain (missing parts from reference TRBV13 and TRBJ2-3): AAGVIQSPRHLIKEKRETATLKCYPIPRHDTVYWYQQGPGQDPQFLISFYEKMQSDKGSIPDRFSAQQFSDYHSELNMSSLELGDSALYFCASSGTHGLADSTDTQYFGPGTRLTVL.